The 5 T cell receptor beta chains in this list originate from one sample, sequenced in a study of identifying expanded T cells in peripheral blood. The method was immunoSEQ multiplex PCR; TCRdb's version includes in-frame clones alone and lacks a portion of them. The table includes approximately 97,000 clones, 88% detected once. Specimen: blood. These receptors were taken from a person aged 18 to 70 in good health.

The CDR3 loop reads CASRREFYEQYF. The CDR3 nucleotides read TGTGCCAGCAGACGAGAGTTCTACGAGCAGTACTTC. The chain has TRBV28 and TRBJ2-7, with no clear D. V was shortened by 6 bases and J by 3 bases, with 9 bases between the two germline ends. Looked up from germline, CDR1 is MDHEN and CDR2 is SYDVKM. The CDR3 is 12 residues long.

The rearrangement links TRBV4-1 to TRBJ2-1; 13 bases are shared with TRBD2. The CDR3 is made up of 18 amino acids. Germline values: CDR1 MGHRA, CDR2 YSYEKL. V shed 4 bases, J shed 0 bases, and the junction held 6 bases outside the gene matches. The CDR3 reads CASSLRTSGSGSYNEQFF. Written as DNA, the CDR3 is TGCGCCAGCAGCCTCCGGACTAGCGGGAGCGGCTCCTACAATGAGCAGTTCTTC.

This rearrangement joins TRBV19 to TRBJ1-4, with D tentatively TRBD1 (5 bases). Trimming removed 4 bases at V and 5 bases at J, with 11 bases between. Per germline, CDR1 LNHDA and CDR2 SQIVND (reference sequence). This CDR3 is built from 14 residues. DNA for the CDR3: TGTGCCAGTAGTAGGATTGGACAAAATGAAAAACTGTTTTTT. Translated: CASSRIGQNEKLFF.

This clone appeared a few times. The V and J genes are TRBV5-6 and TRBJ1-3; TRBD1 is a possible D gene (5 bases). The CDR3 is made up of 14 amino acids. V lost 4 bases and J lost 3, with 11 bases in between. Germline-derived CDR1 and CDR2 are SGHDT and YYEEEE. The CDR3 DNA follows: TGTGCCAGCAGCCCCCTCGGGGGTGGAAACACCATATATTTT. Encoded protein: CASSPLGGGNTIYF.

The rearrangement links TRBV11-3 to TRBJ2-5; D is unresolved. Deletions cut 2 bases from V and 5 bases from J, with 6 bases between. The CDR3 runs 12 residues. Germline CDR1 is SGHNT and CDR2 is YENEEA. In DNA form, the CDR3 reads TGTGCCAGCAGCTTAATGGGGGAGACCCAGTACTTC. This codes for CASSLMGETQYF.